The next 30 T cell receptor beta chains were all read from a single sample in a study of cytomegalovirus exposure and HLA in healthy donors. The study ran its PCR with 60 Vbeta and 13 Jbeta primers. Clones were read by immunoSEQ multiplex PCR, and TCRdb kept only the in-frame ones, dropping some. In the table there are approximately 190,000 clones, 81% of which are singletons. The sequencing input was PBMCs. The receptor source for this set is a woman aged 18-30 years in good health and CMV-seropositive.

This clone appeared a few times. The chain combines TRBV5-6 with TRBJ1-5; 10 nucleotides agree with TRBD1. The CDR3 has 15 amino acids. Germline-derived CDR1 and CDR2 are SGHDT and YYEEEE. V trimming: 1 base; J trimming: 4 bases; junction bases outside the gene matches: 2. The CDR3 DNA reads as TGTGCCAGCAGCTTGAGGGACAGGGGTAATCAGCCCCAGCATTTT. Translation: CASSLRDRGNQPQHF.

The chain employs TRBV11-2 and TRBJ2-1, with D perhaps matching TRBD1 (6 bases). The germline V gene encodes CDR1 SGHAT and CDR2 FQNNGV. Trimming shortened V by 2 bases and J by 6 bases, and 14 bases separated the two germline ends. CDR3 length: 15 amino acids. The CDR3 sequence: CASSLLTGTFNEQFF. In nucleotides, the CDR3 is TGTGCCAGCAGCTTACTTACCGGGACATTCAATGAGCAGTTCTTC.

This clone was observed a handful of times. The CDR3 loop reads CASSLRAVPKYQYF. CDR3 coding DNA: TGTGCCAGCAGCCTACGAGCCGTCCCCAAGTACCAGTACTTC. The V and J genes are TRBV5-4 and TRBJ2-5, with D uncertain. V was clipped by 4 bases and J by 10 bases, with 20 bases between them. Germline CDR1 reads SGHNT; CDR2 reads YYREEE (reference sequence). The CDR3 runs to 14 residues.

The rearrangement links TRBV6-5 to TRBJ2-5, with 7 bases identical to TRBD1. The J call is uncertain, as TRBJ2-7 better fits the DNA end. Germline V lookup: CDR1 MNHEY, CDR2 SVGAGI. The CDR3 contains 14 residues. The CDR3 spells CASSPLRDSYEQYF. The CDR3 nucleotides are TGTGCCAGCAGTCCCCTTAGGGACAGCTACGAGCAGTACTTC.

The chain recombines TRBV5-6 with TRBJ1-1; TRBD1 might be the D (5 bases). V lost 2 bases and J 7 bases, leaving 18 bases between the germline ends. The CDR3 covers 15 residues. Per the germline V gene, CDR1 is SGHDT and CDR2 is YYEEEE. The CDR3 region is CASSLADGGGSEAFF. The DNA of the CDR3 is TGTGCCAGCAGCTTAGCGGACGGGGGAGGGAGTGAAGCTTTCTTT.

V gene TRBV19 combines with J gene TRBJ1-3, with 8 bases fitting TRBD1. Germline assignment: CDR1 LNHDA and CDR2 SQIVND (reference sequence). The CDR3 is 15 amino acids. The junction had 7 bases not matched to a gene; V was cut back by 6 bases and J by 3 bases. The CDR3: CASRMGTGYGNTIYF. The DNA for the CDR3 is TGTGCCAGTAGGATGGGGACAGGCTATGGAAACACCATATATTTT.

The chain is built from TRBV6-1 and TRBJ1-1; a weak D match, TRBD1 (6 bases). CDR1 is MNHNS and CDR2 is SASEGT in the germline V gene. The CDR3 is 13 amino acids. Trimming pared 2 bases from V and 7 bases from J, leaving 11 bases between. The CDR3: CASSENMDSEAFF. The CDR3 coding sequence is TGTGCCAGCAGTGAAAATATGGACAGTGAAGCTTTCTTT.

CDR3 sequence: CASSSWTNSYEQYV. In DNA form, the CDR3 reads TGTGCCAGCAGTTCCTGGACAAACTCCTACGAGCAGTACGTC. This chain links TRBV6-1 with TRBJ2-7; weak D call: TRBD1 (5 bases). V lost 5 bases and J 0 bases, leaving 11 bases between the germline ends. The CDR3 totals 14 residues. Germline V gene lookup returns CDR1 MNHNS and CDR2 SASEGT.

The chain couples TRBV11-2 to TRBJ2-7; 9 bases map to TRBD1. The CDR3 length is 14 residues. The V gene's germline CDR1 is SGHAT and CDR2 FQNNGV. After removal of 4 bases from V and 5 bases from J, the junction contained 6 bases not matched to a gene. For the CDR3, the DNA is TGTGCCAGCAGCTCCGGGACAGGGAGGCACGAGCAGTACTTC. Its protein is CASSSGTGRHEQYF. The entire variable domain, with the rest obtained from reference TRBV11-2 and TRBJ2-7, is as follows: EAGVAQSPRYKIIEKRQSVAFWCNPISGHATLYWYQQILGQGPKLLIQFQNNGVVDDSQLPKDRFSAERLKGVDSTLKIQPAKLEDSAVYLCASSSGTGRHEQYFGPGTRLTVT.

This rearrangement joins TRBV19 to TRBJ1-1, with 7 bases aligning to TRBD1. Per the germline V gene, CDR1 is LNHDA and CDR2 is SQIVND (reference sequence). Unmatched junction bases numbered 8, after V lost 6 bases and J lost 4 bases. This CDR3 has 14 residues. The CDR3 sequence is CASSYRGQVTEAFF. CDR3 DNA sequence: TGTGCCAGTAGCTATAGGGGGCAGGTCACTGAAGCTTTCTTT.

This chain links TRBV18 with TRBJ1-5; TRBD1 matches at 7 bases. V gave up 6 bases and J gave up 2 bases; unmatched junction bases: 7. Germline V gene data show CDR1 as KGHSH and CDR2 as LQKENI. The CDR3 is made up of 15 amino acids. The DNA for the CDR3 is TGTGCCAGCTCGCGCGACAGGGACGGCAATCAGCCCCAGCATTTT. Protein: CASSRDRDGNQPQHF.

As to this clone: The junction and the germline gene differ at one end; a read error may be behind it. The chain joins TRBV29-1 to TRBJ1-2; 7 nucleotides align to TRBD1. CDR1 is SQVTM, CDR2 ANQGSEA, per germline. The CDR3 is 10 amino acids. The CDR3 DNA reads TGTTCCACAGGGGACTATGGCTACACCTTC. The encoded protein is CSTGDYGYTF.

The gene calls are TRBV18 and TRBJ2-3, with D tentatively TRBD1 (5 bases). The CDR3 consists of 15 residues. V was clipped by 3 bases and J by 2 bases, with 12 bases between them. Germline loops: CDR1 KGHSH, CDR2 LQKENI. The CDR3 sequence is CASSPHPGNTDTQYF. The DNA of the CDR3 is TGTGCCAGCTCACCTCACCCAGGGAACACAGATACGCAGTATTTT.

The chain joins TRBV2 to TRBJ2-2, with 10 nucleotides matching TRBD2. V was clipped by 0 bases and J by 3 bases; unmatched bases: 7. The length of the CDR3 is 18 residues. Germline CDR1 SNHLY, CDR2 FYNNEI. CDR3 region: CASSEASGGALHTGELFF. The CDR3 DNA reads TGTGCCAGCAGTGAAGCCAGCGGGGGGGCCCTGCACACCGGGGAGCTGTTTTTT.

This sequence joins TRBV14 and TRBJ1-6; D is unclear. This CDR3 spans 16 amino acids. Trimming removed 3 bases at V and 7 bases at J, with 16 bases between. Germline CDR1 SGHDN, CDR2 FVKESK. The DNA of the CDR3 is TGTGCCAGCAGCCACCTAGGACGGGGTGCCAATTCACCCCTCCACTTT. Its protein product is CASSHLGRGANSPLHF. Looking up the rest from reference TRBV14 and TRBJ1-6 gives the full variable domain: EAGVTQFPSHSVIEKGQTVTLRCDPISGHDNLYWYRRVMGKEIKFLLHFVKESKQDESGMPNNRFLAERTGGTYSTLKVQPAELEDSGVYFCASSHLGRGANSPLHFGNGTRLTVT.

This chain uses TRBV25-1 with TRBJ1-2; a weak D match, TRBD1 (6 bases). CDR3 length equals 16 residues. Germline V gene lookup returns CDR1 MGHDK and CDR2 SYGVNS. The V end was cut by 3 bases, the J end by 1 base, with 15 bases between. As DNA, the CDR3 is TGTGCCAGCAGTGACGATACCCCAGGGGTTAACTATGGCTACACCTTC. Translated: CASSDDTPGVNYGYTF.

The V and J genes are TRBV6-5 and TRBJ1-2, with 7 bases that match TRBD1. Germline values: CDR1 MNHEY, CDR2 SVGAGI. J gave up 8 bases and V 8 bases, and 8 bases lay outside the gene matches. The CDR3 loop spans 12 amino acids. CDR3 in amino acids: CASSQGSGGYTF. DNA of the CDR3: TGTGCCAGCTCACAGGGGTCTGGCGGCTACACCTTC.

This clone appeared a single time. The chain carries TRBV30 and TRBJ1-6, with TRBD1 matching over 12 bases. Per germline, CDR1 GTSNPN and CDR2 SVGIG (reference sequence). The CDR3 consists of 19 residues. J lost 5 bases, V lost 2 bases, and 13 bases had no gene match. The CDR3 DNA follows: TGTGCCTGGAGTTCCGGGACAGGGGGCTTCAGTGGGCATAATTCACCCCTCCACTTT. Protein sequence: CAWSSGTGGFSGHNSPLHF.

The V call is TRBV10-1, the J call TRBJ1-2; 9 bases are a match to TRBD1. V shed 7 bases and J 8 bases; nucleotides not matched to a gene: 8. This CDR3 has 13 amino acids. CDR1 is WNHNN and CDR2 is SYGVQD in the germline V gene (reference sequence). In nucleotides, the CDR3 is TGCGCCAGCAAACCGGGACAGGGATACGGCTACACCTTC. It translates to CASKPGQGYGYTF.

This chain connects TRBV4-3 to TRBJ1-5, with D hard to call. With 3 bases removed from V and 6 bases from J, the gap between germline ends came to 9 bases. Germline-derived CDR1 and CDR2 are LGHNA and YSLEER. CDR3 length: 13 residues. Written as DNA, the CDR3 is TGCGCCAGCAGCCAGGTGAGATCTCAGCCCCAGCATTTT. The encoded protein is CASSQVRSQPQHF.

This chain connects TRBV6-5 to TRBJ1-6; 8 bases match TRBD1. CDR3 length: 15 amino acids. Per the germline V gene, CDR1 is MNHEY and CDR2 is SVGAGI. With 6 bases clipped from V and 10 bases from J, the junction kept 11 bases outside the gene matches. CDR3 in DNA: TGTGCCAGCAGCCCGCTACAGGGGGGAAGCTCACCCCTCCACTTT. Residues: CASSPLQGGSSPLHF.

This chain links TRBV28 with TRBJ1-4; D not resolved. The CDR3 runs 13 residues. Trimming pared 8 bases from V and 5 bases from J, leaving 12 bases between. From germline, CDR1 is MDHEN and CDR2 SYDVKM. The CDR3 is CASGSGGNEKLFF. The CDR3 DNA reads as TGTGCCAGCGGGAGCGGAGGAAATGAAAAACTGTTTTTT.

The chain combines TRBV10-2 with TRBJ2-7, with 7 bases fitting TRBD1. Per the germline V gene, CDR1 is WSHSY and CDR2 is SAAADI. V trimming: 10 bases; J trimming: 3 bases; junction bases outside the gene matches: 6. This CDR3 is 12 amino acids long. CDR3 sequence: CATHRGNYEQYF. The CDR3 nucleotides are TGCGCCACCCACAGGGGCAACTACGAGCAGTACTTC.

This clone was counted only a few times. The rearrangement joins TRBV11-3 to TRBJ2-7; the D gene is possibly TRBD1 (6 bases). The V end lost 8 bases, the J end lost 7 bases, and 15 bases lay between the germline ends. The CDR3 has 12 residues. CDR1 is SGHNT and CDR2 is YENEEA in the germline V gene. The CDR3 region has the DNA TGTGCCAGCCCGACGGCAGACAGGGAGCAGTACGTC. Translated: CASPTADREQYV.

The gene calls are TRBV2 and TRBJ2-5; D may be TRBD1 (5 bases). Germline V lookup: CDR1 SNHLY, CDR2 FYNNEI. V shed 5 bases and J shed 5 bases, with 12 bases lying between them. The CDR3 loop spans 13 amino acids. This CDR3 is CASSRQPGETQYF. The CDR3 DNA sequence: TGTGCCAGCAGTCGACAGCCCGGGGAGACCCAGTACTTC.

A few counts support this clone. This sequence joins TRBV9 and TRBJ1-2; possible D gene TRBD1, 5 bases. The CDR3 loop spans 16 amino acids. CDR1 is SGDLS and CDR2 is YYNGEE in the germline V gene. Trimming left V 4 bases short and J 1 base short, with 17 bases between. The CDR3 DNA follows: TGTGCCAGCAGCTCCGCGGGACGGGGGATTAACTATGGCTACACCTTC. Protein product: CASSSAGRGINYGYTF.

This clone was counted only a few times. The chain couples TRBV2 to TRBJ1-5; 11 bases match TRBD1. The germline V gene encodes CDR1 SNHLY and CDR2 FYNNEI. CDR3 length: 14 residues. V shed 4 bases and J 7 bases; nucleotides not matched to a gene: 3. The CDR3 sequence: CASSGTGGRQPQHF. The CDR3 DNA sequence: TGTGCCAGCAGTGGGACAGGGGGCAGGCAGCCCCAGCATTTT.

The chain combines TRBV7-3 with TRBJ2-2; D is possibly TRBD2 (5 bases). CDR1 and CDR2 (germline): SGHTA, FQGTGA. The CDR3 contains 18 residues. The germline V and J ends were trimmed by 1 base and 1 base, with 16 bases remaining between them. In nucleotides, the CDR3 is TGTGCCAGCAGCTTAATCCCACCTGACGGGGAGAACACCGGGGAGCTGTTTTTT. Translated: CASSLIPPDGENTGELFF.

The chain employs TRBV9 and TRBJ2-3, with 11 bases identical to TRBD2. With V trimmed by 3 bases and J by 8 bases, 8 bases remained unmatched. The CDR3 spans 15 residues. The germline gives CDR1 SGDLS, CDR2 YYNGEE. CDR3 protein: CASSGGGLAVGTQYF. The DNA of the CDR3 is TGTGCCAGCAGCGGGGGGGGACTAGCGGTCGGTACGCAGTATTTT. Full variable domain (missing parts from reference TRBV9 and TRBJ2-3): DSGVTQTPKHLITATGQRVTLRCSPRSGDLSVYWYQQSLDQGLQFLIQYYNGEERAKGNILERFSAQQFPDLHSELNLSSLELGDSALYFCASSGGGLAVGTQYFGPGTRLTVL.

CDR3 nucleotides: TGTGCCAGCAGCGTTACTGAAAGTGGGGCCAACGTCCTGACTTTC. As protein: CASSVTESGANVLTF. V usage is TRBV7-9 and J usage is TRBJ2-6; D call uncertain. The CDR3 loop spans 15 amino acids. The V end lost 5 bases, the J end lost 3 bases, and 11 bases lay between the germline ends. In germline, CDR1 is SEHNR, CDR2 FQNEAQ (reference sequence).